This T cell receptor (beta chain) derives from a study of control samples from healthy donors and cancer patients. The assay was immunoSEQ multiplex PCR, and TCRdb's table has in-frame clones only and misses some. This sample carries over 80,000 clones, 82% of them seen once, and the ten largest clones take roughly 2%. This TCR derives from a man aged 60-69 years in good health. The specimen sequenced was blood.

The CDR3 bases are TGTGCCAGCAGCAGCGGGAGGGCTAGCACAGATACGCAGTATTTT. Its translation: CASSSGRASTDTQYF. V is TRBV28 and J is TRBJ2-3; 10 nucleotides match TRBD2. Per the germline V gene, CDR1 is MDHEN and CDR2 is SYDVKM. There are 15 residues in the CDR3. The trim removed 6 bases at V and 0 bases at J, leaving 3 bases unmatched.